The clone carrying this TCR beta chain showed up just a few times. V dropped 1 base and J dropped 3; count of bases not matched to a gene: 9. Germline V gene lookup returns CDR1 GTSNPN and CDR2 SVGIG (reference sequence). This CDR3 has 16 residues. This sample stems from a study of T cells in Graves' hyperthyroidism and ophthalmopathy. Ophthalmopathy in the patients scored at least 3 on Clinical Activity Score and at least 4 on NOSPECS grade, lasting under 3 months. RNA transcripts yielded amplified TCR beta CDR3 regions. The primer set for the first-round RT-PCR of the TCR CDR3 was HTBI. TCRdb independently ran MiXCR on the multiplex PCR reads; one entry per CDR3 protein. Of approximately 600,000 distinct CDR3 sequences detected, approximately 14% appear once; the ten largest clones hold 3.5% to 4.5%.

The receptor comes from a woman in her thirties or forties with Graves' ophthalmopathy. Sequencing was carried out using blood. V usage is TRBV30 and J usage is TRBJ1-5; 7 nucleotides line up with TRBD1. The CDR3 here is CAWSARGQTVNQPQHF. DNA for the CDR3: TGTGCCTGGAGTGCCAGGGGACAGACAGTCAATCAGCCCCAGCATTTT.